This entry concerns a single T cell receptor beta chain. This clonotype was seen at least ten times. Its target antigen remains unknown. Base-call qualities are not available, and no considerably larger clone is one nucleotide away. Instrument on record: Illumina HiSeq 2500. Quantitative 5'-RACE with molecular barcodes was used to prepare TCR beta libraries. The paper's data handling went like this. Disease-linked TCR variants were identified with a new computational method built on a probabilistic model of VDJ rearrangement. TCRdb took the public reads, trimmed them with fastp at Q25, ran MiXCR for clone calling and kept in-frame beta chains. Each CDR3 protein appears once, grouped with its most common genes and DNA. Clone size and V and J calls follow TCRdb, not the original study. The sample contains hundreds of thousands of distinct CDR3 sequences, 20% to 30% of them found a single time. The top ten constitute 5% to 7.5% of the sample.

This entry is derived from a study of CD8 T cells in ankylosing spondylitis (dated 2017 in TCRdb). About the study as a whole: The study profiled T cell receptor beta repertoires in healthy donors and ankylosing spondylitis patients to find disease-linked TCR variants. In total, the full study cohort was made up of some 110 healthy donors and roughly 27 ankylosing spondylitis patients. Peripheral blood samples were taken, and synovial fluid was additionally collected from ankylosing spondylitis patients.

Broader findings and caveats from the paper: Some TCR beta motif variants had previously been reported in synovial fluid and blood of reactive arthritis patients, which suggested common disease-initiation mechanisms. Blood from ankylosing spondylitis patients appeared to be characterized by a TCR beta motif composed of about eight highly homologous amino acid variants. According to the report, matched synovial fluid samples from ankylosing spondylitis patients were significantly enriched for the disease-linked clones. In peripheral blood, the disease-linked clones were found at relatively low frequencies and had a CD8+ phenotype.

In the germline V gene, CDR1 corresponds to SQVTM and CDR2 to ANQGSEA. V is trimmed back by 6 bases and J by 2 bases, and the junction contains 7 bases that no gene match accounts for. The CDR3 runs 14 amino acids, cysteine and phenylalanine included. Only the CDR3 DNA stays, 42 bases, in frame from base 1. What was sequenced was blood, either unsorted or a sorted T cell fraction (not recorded which). The receptor was derived from a male donor with ankylosing spondylitis or in good health (not recorded which). Here the chain combines TRBV29-1 and TRBJ1-2; 9 bases in between match TRBD1. The nucleotide sequence reads TGCAGCGTGCTGGGACAGGGCAGGAACTATGGCTACACCTTC. It codes for CSVLGQGRNYGYTF. This CDR3, with the reference TRBV29-1 and TRBJ1-2 proteins standing in past its ends, gives the full variable domain SAVISQKPSRDICQRGTSLTIQCQVDSQVTMMFWYRQQPGQSLTLIATANQGSEATYESGFVIDKFPISRPNLTFSTLTVSNMSPEDSSIYLCSVLGQGRNYGYTFGSGTRLTVV.